This entry lists 6 T cell receptor beta chains sequenced from one sample in a study of blood T cell repertoires in COVID-19. Clones were sequenced by immunoSEQ multiplex PCR, and TCRdb holds only the in-frame ones, with some missing. The sample contains more than 100,000 clones, 88% of which appear only once. The sample taken for sequencing was peripheral blood. The source of these receptors is a woman aged 45 to 65 with active or convalescent COVID-19.

The rearrangement uses TRBV28 and TRBJ1-4; TRBD1 might be the D (5 bases). This CDR3 contains 15 residues. Germline CDR1 MDHEN, CDR2 SYDVKM. Deletions cut 6 bases from V and 7 bases from J, with 18 bases between. Here the CDR3 DNA reads TGTGCCAGCAGCGAGTACAGCGAAAGGGGTGAAAAACTGTTTTTT. It translates to CASSEYSERGEKLFF.

The rearrangement links TRBV10-1 to TRBJ2-7; 10 nucleotides agree with TRBD2. CDR1 is WNHNN and CDR2 is SYGVQD in the germline V gene (reference sequence). V lost 4 bases to trimming and J lost 3 bases; unmatched junction nucleotides: 9. This CDR3 is 16 amino acids long. This chain's CDR3 is CASSVPLLAGVYEQYF. In nucleotides, the CDR3 is TGCGCCAGCAGTGTTCCTCTCCTAGCGGGAGTCTACGAGCAGTACTTC.

This chain links TRBV28 with TRBJ2-7, with D possibly being TRBD2 (6 bases). Between the trimmed V and J ends, which lost 5 bases and 7 bases, there was a span of 24 bases. The CDR3 is 16 amino acids. Germline V CDR1 and CDR2: MDHEN, SYDVKM. The CDR3 DNA reads TGTGCCAGCAGTCCCATGACTAGTCGCCCGGGGAGGGAGCAGTACTTC. Encoded protein: CASSPMTSRPGREQYF.

Only one count was recorded for this clone. This chain uses TRBV3-1 (or the pseudogene TRBV3-2) with TRBJ1-4; D call uncertain. V was pared by 1 base and J by 8 bases, with 5 bases between. The CDR3 sequence is 12 residues long. In germline, CDR1 is LGHDT, CDR2 YNNKEL (reference sequence). CDR3 bases: TGTGCCAGCAGCCAAGGTCCGGAAAAACTGTTTTTT. Translation: CASSQGPEKLFF.

The rearrangement uses TRBV6-5 and TRBJ1-5, with TRBD1 as a possible D gene (5 bases). Germline CDR1 is MNHEY and CDR2 is SVGAGI. The CDR3 extends over 13 amino acids. Trimming stripped 4 bases from V and 5 bases from J, with 9 bases between. CDR3 sequence (DNA): TGTGCCAGCAGTTTCAGGGCTTATCAGCCCCAGCATTTT. This gives the protein CASSFRAYQPQHF.

This rearrangement joins TRBV4-1 to TRBJ2-1; 9 positions match TRBD2. Trimming took 3 bases from V and 0 from J; bases not matched to a gene: 9. CDR3 size: 18 residues. Germline CDR1 MGHRA, CDR2 YSYEKL. CDR3 bases: TGCGCCAGCAGCCACCCAGCGGGAGGACACCACTCCTACAATGAGCAGTTCTTC. This encodes CASSHPAGGHHSYNEQFF.